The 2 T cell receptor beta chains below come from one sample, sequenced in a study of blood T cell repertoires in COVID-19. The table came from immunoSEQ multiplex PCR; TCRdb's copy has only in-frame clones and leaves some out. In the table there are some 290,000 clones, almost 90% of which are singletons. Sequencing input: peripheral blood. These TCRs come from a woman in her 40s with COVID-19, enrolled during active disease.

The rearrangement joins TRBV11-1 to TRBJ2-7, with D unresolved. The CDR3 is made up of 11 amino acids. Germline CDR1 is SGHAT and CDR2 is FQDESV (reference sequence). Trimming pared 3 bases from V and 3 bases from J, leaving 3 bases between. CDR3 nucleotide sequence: TGTGCCAGCAGCTTCCTCTACGAGCAGTACTTC. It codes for CASSFLYEQYF.

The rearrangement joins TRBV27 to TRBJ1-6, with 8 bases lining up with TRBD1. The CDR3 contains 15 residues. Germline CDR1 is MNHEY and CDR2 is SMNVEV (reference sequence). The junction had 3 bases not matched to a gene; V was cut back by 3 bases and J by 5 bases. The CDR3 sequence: CASSFWTGNNSPLHF. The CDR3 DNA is TGTGCCAGCAGTTTCTGGACAGGGAATAATTCACCCCTCCACTTT.